Detailed here is one TCR beta chain. Profiled with immunoSEQ multiplex PCR; TCRdb holds only in-frame clones, not every one. Of approximately 250,000 clones in the sample, about 86% were seen once. This specimen belongs to a study of blood T cell repertoires in COVID-19. Study background: T cells, B-cell-depleted T cells, or PBMCs supplied cDNA or gDNA.

In terms of age and location, participants ranged from roughly 18 to 100 years and lived in 24 US areas. Researchers sorted participants into cohorts using their self-reported clinical history. This CDR3 spans 21 amino acids. The germline V gene has CDR1 MGHRA and CDR2 YSYEKL. V was pared by 0 bases and J by 0 bases, with 23 bases between. The receptor was derived from a man aged 25 to 40 with acute COVID-19. The chain joins TRBV4-1 to TRBJ2-2, with D possibly being TRBD1 (6 bases). The sequenced material came from PBMCs or T cells enriched from blood (not recorded which). CDR3 sequence reads: CASSQDLKGTKIFANTGELFF. The CDR3 bases are TGCGCCAGCAGCCAAGATCTTAAGGGGACAAAAATTTTCGCGAACACCGGGGAGCTGTTTTTT.